This entry concerns a single T cell receptor beta chain. It has no known antigen specificity. No base-level quality is on record; no much larger clone is a single base apart. The immunoSEQ Assay, a bias-controlled multiplex PCR, was used to amplify TCRbeta CDR3 regions from genomic DNA. In the source study's methods: Within the assay, amplification of reference gene primers was used to estimate how many nucleated cells each sample contained. Sequence reads were collapsed and filtered to measure the absolute abundance of every unique TCRbeta CDR3 rearrangement. For each sample, productive Simpson clonality was calculated as the square root of Simpson's diversity index over productive rearrangements. TCRdb mirrors the immuneACCESS table, restricted to in-frame sequences. Some clones are absent from its copies; in checked studies, under half trace to an unresolved V gene, and the reason for the others is unknown. D and trimming were read from the DNA, whereas the V and J calls and clone size are those reported in that table. Within this sample are more than 400,000 clones, with about nine tenths of them counted one time only. The ten largest clonotypes hold about 0.63% of the sample.

This record comes from a study of blood T cell repertoires in COVID-19 (dated by TCRdb to the early 2020s). At the level of the whole study: Samples covering the acute and convalescent phases of COVID-19 were provided by collaborators in the United States, Italy and Spain. The prospective study material was composed of cDNA or gDNA derived from T cells, B-cell-depleted T cells, or PBMCs. Subjects who had been exposed to COVID-19, were actively infected with it, or had recovered from it provided the deeply sampled blood TCRbeta repertoires that made up the dataset. The repertoires were released in a freely available public database intended as a resource for research on the immune response to SARS-CoV-2. Samples were obtained from the ongoing ImmuneRACE study (first 160 participants) and from 1,200 or so subjects provided by 6 global collaborators. The sample metadata nearly always contained a de-identified subject ID, COVID-19 status, age in years and sex. Where available, HLA class I and class II types were taken from metadata supplied by the sample provider and were not determined by assay-based typing. The paper as a whole reports these results and caveats: The amount of clinical and demographic metadata varied by source and participant and was provided uncurated.

Participants in the prospective study were enrolled through a virtual design, were aged roughly 18 to 100 years, and lived in approximately 25 United States geographic areas. In the prospective study, cohorts were assigned on the basis of participant-reported clinical history obtained from a screening survey and a study questionnaire. Recovered participants in ImmuneRACE Cohort 3 were defined as having two consecutive negative NP/OP PCR tests, clearance from a healthcare professional, or resolution of symptoms. In the prospective study, whole blood, serum and a nasopharyngeal or oropharyngeal swab were collected from each participant by mobile phlebotomists. Over a roughly 2-month period, participants in the prospective study had the option of providing additional blood draws and questionnaires. Blood samples from the prospective study were shipped frozen or at room temperature prior to DNA extraction.

Relative to germline, V is missing 4 bases and J is missing 0 bases, with 3 bases of the junction outside any gene match. The CDR3 measures 15 amino acids from cysteine to phenylalanine. CDR3 DNA only is kept here, 45 bases in frame from base 1. According to the germline V gene, CDR1 reads MGHRA and CDR2 reads YSYEKL. The source is a man younger than 35 who had recovered from COVID-19. This sequence uses TRBV4-1 and TRBJ2-1; 7 bases in between match TRBD1. Material for sequencing was PBMCs or T cells enriched from blood (not recorded which). The CDR3 is CASSRQGSSYNEQFF. The DNA reads as follows: TGCGCCAGCAGCCGACAGGGAAGCTCCTACAATGAGCAGTTCTTC.